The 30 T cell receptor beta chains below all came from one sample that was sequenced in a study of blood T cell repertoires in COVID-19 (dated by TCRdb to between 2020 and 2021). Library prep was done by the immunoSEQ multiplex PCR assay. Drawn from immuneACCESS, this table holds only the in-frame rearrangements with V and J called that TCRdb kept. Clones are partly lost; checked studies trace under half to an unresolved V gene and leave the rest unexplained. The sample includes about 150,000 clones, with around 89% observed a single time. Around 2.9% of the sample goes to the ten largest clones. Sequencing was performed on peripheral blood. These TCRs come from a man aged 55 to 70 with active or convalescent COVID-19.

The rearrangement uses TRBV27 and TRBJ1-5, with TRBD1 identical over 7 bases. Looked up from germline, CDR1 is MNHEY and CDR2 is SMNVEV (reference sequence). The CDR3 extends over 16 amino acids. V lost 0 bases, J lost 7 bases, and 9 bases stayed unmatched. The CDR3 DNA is TGTGCCAGCAGTTTATCAAACCCGACAGGGAACCAGCCCCAGCATTTT. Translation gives CASSLSNPTGNQPQHF.

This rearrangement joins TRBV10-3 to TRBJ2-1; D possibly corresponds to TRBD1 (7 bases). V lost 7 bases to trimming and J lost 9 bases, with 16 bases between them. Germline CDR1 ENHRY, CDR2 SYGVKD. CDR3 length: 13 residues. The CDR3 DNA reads TGTGCCATCACCATCAGACAGGGAGGTGAGCAGTTCTTC. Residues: CAITIRQGGEQFF.

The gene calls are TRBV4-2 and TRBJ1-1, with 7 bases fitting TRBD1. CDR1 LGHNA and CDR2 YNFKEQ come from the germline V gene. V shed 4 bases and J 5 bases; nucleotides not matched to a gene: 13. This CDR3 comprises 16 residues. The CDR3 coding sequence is TGTGCCAGCAGCCGCGTCGTTACAGGGGAAGGGACTGAAGCTTTCTTT. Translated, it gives CASSRVVTGEGTEAFF.

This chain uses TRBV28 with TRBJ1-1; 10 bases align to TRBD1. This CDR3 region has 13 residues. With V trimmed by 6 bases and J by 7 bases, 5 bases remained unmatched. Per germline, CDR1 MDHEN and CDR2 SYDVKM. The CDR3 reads CASRRQGANEAFF. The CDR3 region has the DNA TGTGCCAGCAGAAGACAGGGGGCCAATGAAGCTTTCTTT.

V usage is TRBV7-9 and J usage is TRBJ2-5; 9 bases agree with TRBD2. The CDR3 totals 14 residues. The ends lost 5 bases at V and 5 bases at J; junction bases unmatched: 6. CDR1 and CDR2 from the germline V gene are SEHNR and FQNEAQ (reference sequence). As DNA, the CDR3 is TGTGCCAGCAGCGCGGGGGGGAGCGGCGAGACCCAGTACTTC. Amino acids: CASSAGGSGETQYF.

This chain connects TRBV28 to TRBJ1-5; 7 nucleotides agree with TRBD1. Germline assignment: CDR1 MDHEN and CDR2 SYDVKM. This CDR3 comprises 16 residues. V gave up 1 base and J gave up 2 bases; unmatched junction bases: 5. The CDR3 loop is CASSLSGTARNQPQHF. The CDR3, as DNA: TGTGCCAGCAGTTTATCTGGGACAGCCCGCAATCAGCCCCAGCATTTT.

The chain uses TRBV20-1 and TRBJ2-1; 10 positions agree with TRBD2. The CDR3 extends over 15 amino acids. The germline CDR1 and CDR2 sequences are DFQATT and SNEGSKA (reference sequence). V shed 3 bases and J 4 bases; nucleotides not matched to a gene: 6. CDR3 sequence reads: CSASLAGVGYNEQFF. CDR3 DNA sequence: TGCAGTGCTAGTCTAGCGGGAGTTGGTTACAATGAGCAGTTCTTC.

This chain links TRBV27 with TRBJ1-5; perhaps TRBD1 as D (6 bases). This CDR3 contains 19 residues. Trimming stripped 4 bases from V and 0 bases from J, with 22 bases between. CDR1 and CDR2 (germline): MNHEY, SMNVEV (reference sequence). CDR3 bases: TGTGCCAGCAGTTACTGGGGATATCTCAACAGGGATAGCAATCAGCCCCAGCATTTT. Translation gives CASSYWGYLNRDSNQPQHF.

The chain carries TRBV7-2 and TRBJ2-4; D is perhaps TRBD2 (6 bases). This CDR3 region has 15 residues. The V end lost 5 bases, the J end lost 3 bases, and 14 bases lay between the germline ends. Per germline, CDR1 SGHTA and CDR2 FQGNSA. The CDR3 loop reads CASSPPGDGKNIQYF. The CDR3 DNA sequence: TGTGCCAGCAGCCCCCCGGGGGACGGCAAAAACATTCAGTACTTC.

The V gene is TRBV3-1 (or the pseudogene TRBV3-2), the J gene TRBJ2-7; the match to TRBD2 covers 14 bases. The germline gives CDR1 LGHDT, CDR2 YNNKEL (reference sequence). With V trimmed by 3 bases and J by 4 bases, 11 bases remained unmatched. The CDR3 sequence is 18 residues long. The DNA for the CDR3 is TGTGCCAGCAGCCATCCACCCGGGACTAGCGGGGGCGGGTACGAGCAGTACTTC. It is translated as CASSHPPGTSGGGYEQYF.

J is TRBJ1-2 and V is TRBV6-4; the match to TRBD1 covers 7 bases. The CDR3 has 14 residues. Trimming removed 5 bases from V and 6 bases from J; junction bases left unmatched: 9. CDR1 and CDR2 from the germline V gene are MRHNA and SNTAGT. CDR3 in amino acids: CASSPSTQGDGYTF. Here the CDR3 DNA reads TGTGCCAGCAGTCCCAGCACCCAGGGGGATGGCTACACCTTC.

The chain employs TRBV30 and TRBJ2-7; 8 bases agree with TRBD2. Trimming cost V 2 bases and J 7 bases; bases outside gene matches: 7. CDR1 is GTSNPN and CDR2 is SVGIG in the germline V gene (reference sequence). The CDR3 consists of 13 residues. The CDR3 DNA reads TGTGCCTGGAGTACGGGAGGGCCATGGGAGCAGTACTTC. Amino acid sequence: CAWSTGGPWEQYF. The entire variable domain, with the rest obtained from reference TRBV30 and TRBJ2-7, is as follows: SQTIHQWPATLVQPVGSPLSLECTVEGTSNPNLYWYRQAAGRGLQLLFYSVGIGQISSEVPQNLSASRPQDRQFILSSKKLLLSDSGFYLCAWSTGGPWEQYFGPGTRLTVT.

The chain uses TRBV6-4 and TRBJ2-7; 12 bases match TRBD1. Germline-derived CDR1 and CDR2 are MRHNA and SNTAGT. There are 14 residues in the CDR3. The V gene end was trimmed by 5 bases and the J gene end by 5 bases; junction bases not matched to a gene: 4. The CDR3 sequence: CASSSGTGGNEQYF. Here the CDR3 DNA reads TGTGCCAGCAGTTCCGGGACAGGGGGCAACGAGCAGTACTTC.

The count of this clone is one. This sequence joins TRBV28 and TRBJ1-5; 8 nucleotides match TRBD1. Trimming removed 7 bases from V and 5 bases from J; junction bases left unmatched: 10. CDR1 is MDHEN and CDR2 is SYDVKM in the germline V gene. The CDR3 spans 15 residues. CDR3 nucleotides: TGTGCCAGCATGACGGGACAGGTGGGGCATCAGCCCCAGCATTTT. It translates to CASMTGQVGHQPQHF.

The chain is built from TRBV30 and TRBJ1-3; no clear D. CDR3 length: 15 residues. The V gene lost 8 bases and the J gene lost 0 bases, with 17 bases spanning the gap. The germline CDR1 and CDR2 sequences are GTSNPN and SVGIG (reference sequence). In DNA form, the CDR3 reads TGTGCCGGAGGCAGGCTTGCCAACTCTGGAAACACCATATATTTT. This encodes CAGGRLANSGNTIYF.

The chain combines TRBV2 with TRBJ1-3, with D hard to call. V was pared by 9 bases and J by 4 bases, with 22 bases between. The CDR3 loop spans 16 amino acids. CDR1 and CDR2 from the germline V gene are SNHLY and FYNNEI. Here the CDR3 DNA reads TGTGCCAGTACACGGCTGGGCAGGCCAGGAGGAAACACCATATATTTT. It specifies CASTRLGRPGGNTIYF.

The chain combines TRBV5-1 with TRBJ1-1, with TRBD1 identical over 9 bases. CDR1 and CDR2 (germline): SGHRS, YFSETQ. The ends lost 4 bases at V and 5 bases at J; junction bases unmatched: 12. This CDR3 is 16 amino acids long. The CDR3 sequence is CASSPDRGSRKTEAFF. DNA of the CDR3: TGCGCCAGCAGCCCGGACAGGGGATCAAGAAAAACTGAAGCTTTCTTT.

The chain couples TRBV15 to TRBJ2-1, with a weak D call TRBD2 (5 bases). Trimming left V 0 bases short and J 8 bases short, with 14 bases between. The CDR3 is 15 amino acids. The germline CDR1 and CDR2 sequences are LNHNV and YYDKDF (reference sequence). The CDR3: CATSRDSEVTHEQFF. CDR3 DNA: TGTGCCACCAGCAGAGATTCGGAGGTAACGCATGAGCAGTTCTTC.

The DNA of the CDR3 is TGCGCCAGCAGCCCGCTAGCGGGAGTAGAGACCCAGTACTTC. Translating it yields CASSPLAGVETQYF. The chain uses TRBV5-1 and TRBJ2-5, with 10 bases identical to TRBD2. This CDR3 region has 14 residues. The germline V gene has CDR1 SGHRS and CDR2 YFSETQ. V lost 4 bases to trimming and J lost 4 bases; unmatched junction nucleotides: 4.

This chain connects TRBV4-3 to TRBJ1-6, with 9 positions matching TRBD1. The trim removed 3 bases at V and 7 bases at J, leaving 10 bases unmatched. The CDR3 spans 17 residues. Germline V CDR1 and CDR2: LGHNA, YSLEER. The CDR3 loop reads CASSQDRDRENNSPLHF. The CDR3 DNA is TGCGCCAGCAGCCAGGACCGGGACAGGGAAAACAATTCACCCCTCCACTTT.

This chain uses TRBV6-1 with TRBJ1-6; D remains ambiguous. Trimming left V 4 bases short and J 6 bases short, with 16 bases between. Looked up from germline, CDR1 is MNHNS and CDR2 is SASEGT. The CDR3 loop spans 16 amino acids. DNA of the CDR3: TGTGCCAGCAGTGTTCGCGGAGAGGTTGTTAATTCACCCCTCCACTTT. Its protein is CASSVRGEVVNSPLHF.

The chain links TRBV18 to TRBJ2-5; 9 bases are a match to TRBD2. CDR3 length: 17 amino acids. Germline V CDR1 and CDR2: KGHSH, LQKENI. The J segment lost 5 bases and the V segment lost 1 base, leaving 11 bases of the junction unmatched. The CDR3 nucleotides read TGTGCCAGCTCACCACTCCGAGTAGCGGGGGCTGGGGAGACCCAGTACTTC. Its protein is CASSPLRVAGAGETQYF. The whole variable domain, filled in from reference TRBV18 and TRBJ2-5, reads NAGVMQNPRHLVRRRGQEARLRCSPMKGHSHVYWYRQLPEEGLKFMVYLQKENIIDESGMPKERFSAEFPKEGPSILRIQQVVRGDSAAYFCASSPLRVAGAGETQYFGPGTRLLVL.

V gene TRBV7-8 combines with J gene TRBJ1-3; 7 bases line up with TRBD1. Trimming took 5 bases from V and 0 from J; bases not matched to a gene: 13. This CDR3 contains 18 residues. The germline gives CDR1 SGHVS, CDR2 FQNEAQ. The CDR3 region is CASSLRDPGQYSGNTIYF. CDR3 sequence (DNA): TGTGCCAGCAGCCTTAGAGACCCGGGACAGTACTCTGGAAACACCATATATTTT. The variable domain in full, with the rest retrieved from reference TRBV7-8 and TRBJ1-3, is GAGVSQSPRYKVAKRGQDVALRCDPISGHVSLFWYQQALGQGPEFLTYFQNEAQLDKSGLPSDRFFAERPEGSVSTLKIQRTQQEDSAVYLCASSLRDPGQYSGNTIYFGEGSWLTVV.

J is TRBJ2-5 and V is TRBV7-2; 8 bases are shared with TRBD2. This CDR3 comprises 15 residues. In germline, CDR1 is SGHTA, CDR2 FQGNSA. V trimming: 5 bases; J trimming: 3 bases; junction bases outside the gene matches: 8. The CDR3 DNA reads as TGTGCCAGCAGCCTTAACGGACTAGCAAAAGAGACCCAGTACTTC. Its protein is CASSLNGLAKETQYF.

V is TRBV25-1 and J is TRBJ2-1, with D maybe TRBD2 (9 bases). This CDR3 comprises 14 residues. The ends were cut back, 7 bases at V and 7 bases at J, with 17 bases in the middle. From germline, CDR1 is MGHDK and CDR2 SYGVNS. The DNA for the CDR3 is TGTGCCAGCAACAGGGGGGGACTAGCAAATGAGCAGTTCTTC. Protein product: CASNRGGLANEQFF.

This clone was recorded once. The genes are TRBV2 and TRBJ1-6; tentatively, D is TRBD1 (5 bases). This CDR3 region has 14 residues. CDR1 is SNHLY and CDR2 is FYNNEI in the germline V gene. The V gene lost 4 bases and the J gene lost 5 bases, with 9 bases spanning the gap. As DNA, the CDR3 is TGTGCCAGCAGTGTATCGGGGGATAATTCACCCCTCCACTTT. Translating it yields CASSVSGDNSPLHF.

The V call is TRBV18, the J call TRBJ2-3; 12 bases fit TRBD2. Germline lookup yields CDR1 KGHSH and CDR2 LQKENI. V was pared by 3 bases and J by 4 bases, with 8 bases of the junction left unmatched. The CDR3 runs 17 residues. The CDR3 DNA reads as TGTGCCAGCTCACCCCGACTAGCGGGAGAACGGGCAGATACGCAGTATTTT. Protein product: CASSPRLAGERADTQYF.

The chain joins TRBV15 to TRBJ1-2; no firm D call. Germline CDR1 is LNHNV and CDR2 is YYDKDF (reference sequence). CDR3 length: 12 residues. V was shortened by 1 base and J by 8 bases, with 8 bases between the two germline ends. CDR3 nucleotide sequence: TGTGCCACCAGCAGAGGAGGGTACGGCTACACCTTC. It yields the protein CATSRGGYGYTF.

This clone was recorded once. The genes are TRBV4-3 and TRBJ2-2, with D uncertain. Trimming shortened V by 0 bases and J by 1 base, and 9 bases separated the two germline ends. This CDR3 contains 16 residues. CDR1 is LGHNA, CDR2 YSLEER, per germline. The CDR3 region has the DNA TGCGCCAGCAGCCAAGAACCGCTAGGGAACACCGGGGAGCTGTTTTTT. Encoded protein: CASSQEPLGNTGELFF.

The chain's CDR3 is CASLGQGRTDTQYF. The CDR3 DNA reads TGTGCCAGCCTGGGACAGGGGCGCACAGATACGCAGTATTTT. The chain recombines TRBV6-5 with TRBJ2-3; 10 bases agree with TRBD1. This CDR3 has 14 residues. CDR1 and CDR2 (germline): MNHEY, SVGAGI. J lost 1 base, V lost 8 bases, and 3 bases had no gene match.